The TCR beta chain described here comes from a study of T cell responses to AZD1222 COVID-19 vaccine. Sequenced by immunoSEQ multiplex PCR; TCRdb stores in-frame clones only, minus some. The sample lists approximately 150,000 clones, over 80% occurring once. Only one count was recorded for this clone. Antigen: not known. CDR3 length equals 14 residues. The trim removed 3 bases at V and 0 bases at J, leaving 3 bases unmatched. Looked up from germline, CDR1 is SGHNT and CDR2 is YYREEE (reference sequence). Regarding the study as a whole: After the peak T cell response, and only then, were repertoires sampled. In the spike-specific TCR repertoire, nearly half reportedly target unmutated variant regions. Donors were chiefly white British, with a greater number of females, and clonal diversity was perhaps underestimated. Across the whole spike, CD4 TCRs peaked at regions 160-218 and 743-854.

The starting material was peripheral blood, obtained on day 0 of AZD1222 vaccination. The sequence was obtained from an adult in good health. This chain joins TRBV5-4 and TRBJ2-7; 7 bases agree with TRBD1. CDR3 sequence reads: CASSWGTASYEQYF. DNA for the CDR3: TGTGCCAGCAGCTGGGGGACAGCCTCCTACGAGCAGTACTTC.